This entry is about one T cell receptor beta chain. Clones were read by immunoSEQ multiplex PCR, and TCRdb kept only the in-frame ones, dropping some. The table lists 100,000 to 150,000 clones, around 94% of them singletons. This entry is derived from a study of human thymus T cells. Corrective cardiac surgery supplied the resected thymus tissue. The germline V gene encodes CDR1 SNHLY and CDR2 FYNNEI. V was pared by 3 bases and J by 0 bases, with 10 bases of the junction left unmatched. The CDR3 contains 17 residues. The sample taken for sequencing was thymus tissue. The sequence was collected from a boy in the first two years of life with a congenital heart defect but otherwise immunologically healthy. The gene calls are TRBV2 and TRBJ2-7, with TRBD2 matching 8 bases. The CDR3 DNA sequence: TGTGCCAGCAGTGAGTCCTCAGCGGGGGCCCTCTCCTACGAGCAGTACTTC. Its translation: CASSESSAGALSYEQYF. The full variable domain, in which reference TRBV2 and TRBJ2-7 provide the parts outside the CDR3, is EPEVTQTPSHQVTQMGQEVILRCVPISNHLYFYWYRQILGQKVEFLVSFYNNEISEKSEIFDDQFSVERPDGSNFTLKIRSTKLEDSAMYFCASSESSAGALSYEQYFGPGTRLTVT.